One and the same sample provided the 9 T cell receptor beta chains below, sequenced in a study of blood T cell repertoires in COVID-19. Using immunoSEQ multiplex PCR, the repertoire was profiled, and TCRdb retains in-frame clones only, with some absent. The sample lists about 100,000 clones; less than 75% were seen once. The sample consisted of peripheral blood. The receptors were sampled from a middle-aged woman with acute or convalescent COVID-19.

The chain is built from TRBV29-1 and TRBJ1-2; TRBD1 aligns across 7 bases. V trimming: 0 bases; J trimming: 4 bases; junction bases outside the gene matches: 8. This CDR3 comprises 15 residues. The V gene's germline CDR1 is SQVTM and CDR2 ANQGSEA. CDR3: CSVEDGRQGFYGYTF. The DNA for the CDR3 is TGCAGCGTTGAAGATGGACGACAGGGTTTCTATGGCTACACCTTC. Drawing the rest from reference TRBV29-1 and TRBJ1-2, the complete variable domain is SAVISQKPSRDICQRGTSLTIQCQVDSQVTMMFWYRQQPGQSLTLIATANQGSEATYESGFVIDKFPISRPNLTFSTLTVSNMSPEDSSIYLCSVEDGRQGFYGYTFGSGTRLTVV.

V is TRBV7-2 and J is TRBJ1-2; D is perhaps TRBD1 (6 bases). Trimming removed 5 bases from V and 4 bases from J, with 11 bases in between. This CDR3 region has 13 residues. Germline V gene sequence: CDR1 SGHTA, CDR2 FQGNSA. DNA for the CDR3: TGTGCCAGCAGCCCCCGACAGGCCTATGGCTACACCTTC. Residues: CASSPRQAYGYTF.

This chain joins TRBV28 and TRBJ2-5; 9 nucleotides match TRBD1. The CDR3 covers 16 residues. V lost 3 bases to trimming and J lost 4 bases; unmatched junction nucleotides: 9. Germline V CDR1 and CDR2: MDHEN, SYDVKM. The CDR3, as DNA: TGTGCCAGCAGTTTCCCGACAGGGGGAAGGGTAGAGACCCAGTACTTC. Translating it yields CASSFPTGGRVETQYF.

This clone was observed a few times. The chain couples TRBV19 to TRBJ1-1, with 10 bases fitting TRBD1. Trimming removed 7 bases from V and 5 bases from J; junction bases left unmatched: 10. The CDR3 has 15 amino acids. CDR1 and CDR2 (germline): LNHDA, SQIVND (reference sequence). CDR3: CASNTAGTGATEAFF. The CDR3, as DNA: TGTGCCAGTAACACTGCCGGGACAGGGGCTACTGAAGCTTTCTTT. The entire variable domain, with the rest obtained from reference TRBV19 and TRBJ1-1, is as follows: DGGITQSPKYLFRKEGQNVTLSCEQNLNHDAMYWYRQDPGQGLRLIYYSQIVNDFQKGDIAEGYSVSREKKESFPLTVTSAQKNPTAFYLCASNTAGTGATEAFFGQGTRLTVV.

Details on this clone: The sample carries other DNA sequences with the same CDR3. J is TRBJ1-2 and V is TRBV6-5, with 10 bases lining up with TRBD1. Per germline, CDR1 MNHEY and CDR2 SVGAGI. Unmatched junction bases numbered 0, after V lost 0 bases and J lost 5 bases. The CDR3 contains 14 residues. The CDR3, as DNA: TGTGCCAGCAGTTACTCGGGACAGGGGTATGGCTACACCTTC. Residues: CASSYSGQGYGYTF.

This chain joins TRBV12-5 and TRBJ2-5; 8 bases agree with TRBD2. The CDR3 sequence is 13 residues long. The junction had 0 bases not matched to a gene; V was cut back by 5 bases and J by 1 base. CDR1 and CDR2 from the germline V gene are LGHNT and FRNRAP. CDR3 residues: CASGLAGQETQYF. The CDR3 DNA sequence: TGTGCTAGTGGTCTAGCGGGCCAAGAGACCCAGTACTTC. The full variable domain, rest sourced from reference TRBV12-5 and TRBJ2-5, is DARVTQTPRHKVTEMGQEVTMRCQPILGHNTVFWYRQTMMQGLELLAYFRNRAPLDDSGMPKDRFSAEMPDATLATLKIQPSEPRDSAVYFCASGLAGQETQYFGPGTRLLVL.

The chain combines TRBV25-1 with TRBJ1-4; tentatively, D is TRBD1 (6 bases). Looked up from germline, CDR1 is MGHDK and CDR2 is SYGVNS. Trimming left V 6 bases short and J 8 bases short, with 13 bases between. The CDR3 consists of 13 residues. In DNA form, the CDR3 reads TGTGCCAGCAGCCGACAGGCGGGCGAAAAACTGTTTTTT. Amino acid sequence: CASSRQAGEKLFF. The full variable domain, its missing parts supplied by reference TRBV25-1 and TRBJ1-4, is EADIYQTPRYLVIGTGKKITLECSQTMGHDKMYWYQQDPGMELHLIHYSYGVNSTEKGDLSSESTVSRIRTEHFPLTLESARPSHTSQYLCASSRQAGEKLFFGSGTQLSVL.

The gene calls are TRBV30 and TRBJ2-2; 8 positions match TRBD2. There are 13 residues in the CDR3. Germline V gene sequence: CDR1 GTSNPN, CDR2 SVGIG (reference sequence). The V gene end was trimmed by 7 bases and the J gene end by 5 bases; junction bases not matched to a gene: 6. The CDR3 nucleotides are TGTGCCTCAGGACTAGCAGTAACCGGGGAGCTGTTTTTT. Translated: CASGLAVTGELFF.

The chain joins TRBV30 to TRBJ1-1, with D possibly TRBD1 on 5 matching bases. Trimming took off 4 bases at V and 1 base at J, with 25 bases between the two ends. Looked up from germline, CDR1 is GTSNPN and CDR2 is SVGIG (reference sequence). The CDR3 spans 18 residues. The CDR3 protein is CAWKIKEGRARKNTEAFF. CDR3 bases: TGTGCCTGGAAAATCAAGGAAGGCAGGGCCAGGAAGAACACTGAAGCTTTCTTT.